The source of this T cell receptor beta chain is a study of shared clonotypes between healthy human individuals. Details on this clone: Its specificity is not known.

Using immunoSEQ multiplex PCR, the repertoire was profiled, and TCRdb retains in-frame clones only, with some absent. Among about 2.3 million clones listed, just over 90% were seen once. General observations from the study: Sampling covered nothing but blood. Tissue TCR repertoires likely differ from those found in blood.

V lost 4 bases and J lost 2, with 15 bases in between. CDR1 is KGHSH, CDR2 LQKENI, per germline. The CDR3 has 15 residues. The sample taken for sequencing was naive CD4+ T cells from PBMCs. Subset here: CD45RA+ positively selected. The TCR sequence derives from a man in his late teens or twenties in good health. Some clones in this sample may be carry-over from other donors' samples. The rearrangement links TRBV18 to TRBJ2-7; unclear D gene. CDR3 in amino acids: CASSLLGNVAYEQYF. CDR3 bases: TGTGCCAGCTCACTTTTGGGGAATGTGGCCTACGAGCAGTACTTC.